This entry lists 26 T cell receptor beta chains sequenced from one sample in a study of T cell changes during pregnancy in multiple sclerosis. The protocol was immunoSEQ multiplex PCR, while the TCRdb copy is restricted to in-frame clones and leaves out a portion. The repertoire includes under 50,000 clones, about nine tenths of them detected once, and approximately 27% sits in the top ten. This specimen consisted of CD8+ T cells from peripheral blood mononuclear cells, obtained before pregnancy. The receptors were gathered from a female donor with multiple sclerosis, enrolled in a pregnancy study.

A few counts support this clone. The genes are TRBV9 and TRBJ1-2; TRBD1 matches at 7 bases. Germline V lookup: CDR1 SGDLS, CDR2 YYNGEE. V dropped 4 bases and J dropped 4; count of bases not matched to a gene: 4. The CDR3 totals 13 residues. DNA for the CDR3: TGTGCCAGCAGCACTCGGGACAGCTATGGCTACACCTTC. Protein: CASSTRDSYGYTF.

The chain links TRBV13 to TRBJ2-1; weak D call: TRBD1 (6 bases). V was clipped by 3 bases and J by 6 bases, with 9 bases between them. CDR3 length equals 13 residues. Germline V gene data show CDR1 as PRHDT and CDR2 as FYEKMQ (reference sequence). The CDR3 region has the DNA TGTGCCAGCAGCTTCGAGGACAGCAATGAGCAGTTCTTC. Translated, it gives CASSFEDSNEQFF.

This chain uses TRBV10-3 with TRBJ1-2; D unclear. The germline V gene encodes CDR1 ENHRY and CDR2 SYGVKD. The CDR3 has 11 amino acids. V was cut by 6 bases and J by 4 bases, with 6 bases left in between. The CDR3 loop reads CAIRDIYGYTF. The DNA for the CDR3 is TGTGCCATCAGAGACATCTATGGCTACACCTTC.

The V gene is TRBV27, the J gene TRBJ2-1; D unresolved. V was cut by 2 bases and J by 5 bases, with 7 bases left in between. CDR1 is MNHEY, CDR2 SMNVEV, per germline (reference sequence). The CDR3 contains 13 residues. The CDR3 DNA sequence: TGTGCCAGCAGTTTAACGGTGCACAATGAGCAGTTCTTC. Translating it yields CASSLTVHNEQFF.

This sequence joins TRBV9 and TRBJ2-1, with 7 bases matching TRBD2. CDR3 length equals 14 residues. The V and J ends lost 4 bases and 9 bases, in that order; junction bases with no gene match: 10. In germline, CDR1 is SGDLS, CDR2 YYNGEE. This CDR3 is CASSQRGKMGEQFF. The CDR3 coding sequence is TGTGCCAGCAGCCAGCGGGGAAAAATGGGTGAGCAGTTCTTC.

As to this clone: Within the sample, other DNA sequences also encode this same CDR3. This chain joins TRBV9 and TRBJ2-3; D is possibly TRBD2 (5 bases). Trimming stripped 2 bases from V and 0 bases from J, with 7 bases between. The germline gives CDR1 SGDLS, CDR2 YYNGEE. This CDR3 comprises 14 residues. The CDR3 loop is CASSVSGSTDTQYF. In nucleotides, the CDR3 is TGTGCCAGCAGCGTGAGCGGTAGCACAGATACGCAGTATTTT. The full variable domain, completed using reference TRBV9 and TRBJ2-3, is DSGVTQTPKHLITATGQRVTLRCSPRSGDLSVYWYQQSLDQGLQFLIQYYNGEERAKGNILERFSAQQFPDLHSELNLSSLELGDSALYFCASSVSGSTDTQYFGPGTRLTVL.

This clone was recorded only once. The genes are TRBV18 and TRBJ2-5; D unresolved. The CDR3 runs 14 residues. Per the germline V gene, CDR1 is KGHSH and CDR2 is LQKENI. Trimming took off 0 bases at V and 3 bases at J, with 8 bases between the two ends. The CDR3 DNA follows: TGTGCCAGCTCACCACCGGTAGGAGAAGAGACCCAGTACTTC. Protein: CASSPPVGEETQYF.

The genes are TRBV6-5 and TRBJ1-2, with a tentative D call TRBD1 (6 bases). The ends were cut back, 2 bases at V and 1 base at J, with 11 bases in the middle. Germline V lookup: CDR1 MNHEY, CDR2 SVGAGI. The CDR3 consists of 15 residues. The CDR3 here is CASSYGTKYNYGYTF. As DNA, the CDR3 is TGTGCCAGCAGTTACGGGACAAAATATAACTATGGCTACACCTTC.

CDR3 bases: TGTGCCAGCAGTTACGGCCCTCCTGGGGCCAACGTCCTGACTTTC. This gives the protein CASSYGPPGANVLTF. The chain joins TRBV6-5 to TRBJ2-6; D unclear. CDR1 is MNHEY and CDR2 is SVGAGI in the germline V gene. The CDR3 contains 15 residues. V was pared by 2 bases and J by 2 bases, with 7 bases between.

The rearrangement joins TRBV18 to TRBJ2-2, with a weak D call TRBD1 (6 bases). V lost 2 bases to trimming and J lost 6 bases, with 16 bases between them. This CDR3 contains 16 residues. Germline CDR1 is KGHSH and CDR2 is LQKENI. The CDR3 DNA reads as TGTGCCAGCTCACCAATTCAGGGACACACGGCCGGGGAGCTGTTTTTT. Its translation is CASSPIQGHTAGELFF.

The genes are TRBV5-1 and TRBJ1-1; 8 nucleotides line up with TRBD1. This CDR3 contains 14 residues. The J segment lost 5 bases and the V segment lost 6 bases, leaving 9 bases of the junction unmatched. The germline CDR1 and CDR2 sequences are SGHRS and YFSETQ. As DNA, the CDR3 is TGCGCCAGCACCGGAGGGACAGGAGGGACTGAAGCTTTCTTT. Translation gives CASTGGTGGTEAFF.

The rearrangement joins TRBV11-2 to TRBJ2-2, with a weak D call TRBD1 (6 bases). V was trimmed by 5 bases and J by 4 bases, leaving 14 bases between them. The germline CDR1 and CDR2 sequences are SGHAT and FQNNGV. This CDR3 comprises 15 residues. CDR3 bases: TGTGCCAGCAGCCTCCGGGACACCGCCACCGGGGAGCTGTTTTTT. Encoded protein: CASSLRDTATGELFF.

The chain has TRBV2 and TRBJ1-2; 9 nucleotides line up with TRBD1. The germline CDR1 and CDR2 sequences are SNHLY and FYNNEI. V shed 3 bases and J 5 bases; nucleotides not matched to a gene: 10. This CDR3 comprises 16 residues. CDR3 DNA sequence: TGTGCCAGCAGTGAGAGACAGGGGGATAACCAATATGGCTACACCTTC. It translates to CASSERQGDNQYGYTF.

This chain uses TRBV9 with TRBJ2-5; D ambiguous. The CDR3 consists of 16 residues. V lost 3 bases, J lost 5 bases, and 20 bases lay in between. In germline, CDR1 is SGDLS, CDR2 YYNGEE. CDR3 nucleotides: TGTGCCAGCAGCGAACGACCTAGTGATCGGTGGGAGACCCAGTACTTC. The encoded protein is CASSERPSDRWETQYF.

The rearrangement joins TRBV27 to TRBJ2-1; no clear D gene. The length of the CDR3 is 14 residues. The V gene's germline CDR1 is MNHEY and CDR2 SMNVEV (reference sequence). Trimming pared 3 bases from V and 4 bases from J, leaving 10 bases between. The CDR3 sequence is CASSLARTYNEQFF. The CDR3 nucleotides read TGTGCCAGCAGTTTGGCTAGAACATACAATGAGCAGTTCTTC.

V and J are TRBV5-1 and TRBJ2-2; D ambiguous. Germline V lookup: CDR1 SGHRS, CDR2 YFSETQ. The ends were cut back, 0 bases at V and 6 bases at J, with 3 bases in the middle. There are 12 residues in the CDR3. CDR3 amino acids: CASSLGAGELFF. CDR3 in DNA: TGCGCCAGCAGCTTGGGAGCCGGGGAGCTGTTTTTT.

This clone has just a few counts. The genes are TRBV13 and TRBJ1-1; D uncertain. The CDR3 covers 14 residues. The V end was cut by 4 bases, the J end by 0 bases, with 9 bases between. Per the germline V gene, CDR1 is PRHDT and CDR2 is FYEKMQ (reference sequence). The CDR3 reads CASSSDGMNTEAFF. DNA for the CDR3: TGTGCCAGCAGCTCAGACGGGATGAACACTGAAGCTTTCTTT.

This clone came up once. The chain links TRBV9 to TRBJ2-6, with D possibly being TRBD1 (6 bases). V was clipped by 0 bases and J by 2 bases, with 12 bases between them. The CDR3 has 17 amino acids. Germline V lookup: CDR1 SGDLS, CDR2 YYNGEE. In DNA, the CDR3 is TGTGCCAGCAGCGTAGCGACCAAGGGGGCTGGGGCCAACGTCCTGACTTTC. It translates to CASSVATKGAGANVLTF.

This clone has just one count. The chain has TRBV27 and TRBJ2-2; D might be TRBD1 (6 bases). The germline V and J ends were trimmed by 4 bases and 2 bases, with 11 bases remaining between them. The CDR3 sequence is 15 residues long. Looked up from germline, CDR1 is MNHEY and CDR2 is SMNVEV (reference sequence). The CDR3 spells CASSSRDKNTGELFF. The DNA for the CDR3 is TGTGCCAGCAGTTCAAGGGACAAAAACACCGGGGAGCTGTTTTTT.

The chain couples TRBV9 to TRBJ2-3, with a tentative D call TRBD1 (6 bases). Germline V gene sequence: CDR1 SGDLS, CDR2 YYNGEE. The CDR3 covers 14 residues. The ends were cut back, 3 bases at V and 6 bases at J, with 14 bases in the middle. In DNA form, the CDR3 reads TGTGCCAGCAGCGGGGGTGGCGACAGGGATACGCAGTATTTT. Its protein is CASSGGGDRDTQYF.

This chain links TRBV23-1 with TRBJ2-7; 10 positions match TRBD1. TRBV23-1 is an ORF; its function is uncertain. V lost 6 bases and J lost 3; bases outside the gene matches: 11. The CDR3 runs 16 residues. The CDR3 DNA reads as TGCGCCAGCAGGCGTAAAGACAGGGGGCTTCACTACGAGCAGTACTTC. It specifies CASRRKDRGLHYEQYF.

Concerning this clone: One end of the junction varies from germline; a read error may be responsible. CDR3 DNA sequence: TGTGCAAGCAGCTTTCGAGAGATCTATGGCTACACCTTC. Protein sequence: CASSFREIYGYTF. V is TRBV7-9 and J is TRBJ1-2; D is unresolved. The germline gives CDR1 SEHNR, CDR2 FQNEAQ (reference sequence). The CDR3 loop spans 13 amino acids.

V usage is TRBV4-2 and J usage is TRBJ2-7; D is undetermined. The CDR3 is 14 residues long. V was cut by 5 bases and J by 7 bases, with 18 bases left in between. CDR1 and CDR2 from the germline V gene are LGHNA and YNFKEQ. CDR3 DNA sequence: TGTGCCAGCAGCTCCGGGTTCCATCCTCGGGAGCAGTACTTC. The encoded protein is CASSSGFHPREQYF.

V is TRBV5-1 and J is TRBJ2-3; TRBD2 matches 14 bases. The CDR3 has 18 residues. CDR1 and CDR2 from the germline V gene are SGHRS and YFSETQ. V was pared by 4 bases and J by 0 bases, with 7 bases of the junction left unmatched. The CDR3 sequence is CASSERLAGGPSTDTQYF. The CDR3 DNA reads as TGCGCCAGCAGCGAAAGACTAGCGGGGGGGCCTAGCACAGATACGCAGTATTTT.

V gene TRBV2 combines with J gene TRBJ1-2; D is unresolved. Germline V gives CDR1 SNHLY, CDR2 FYNNEI. CDR3 length: 14 residues. V lost 1 base and J 0 bases, leaving 6 bases between the germline ends. The CDR3 reads CASSEDSSNYGYTF. In DNA form, the CDR3 reads TGTGCCAGCAGTGAAGACAGTTCTAACTATGGCTACACCTTC.

This clone was counted many times. This chain connects TRBV7-9 to TRBJ2-7; TRBD1 agrees at 8 bases. The germline CDR1 and CDR2 sequences are SEHNR and FQNEAQ (reference sequence). With V trimmed by 5 bases and J by 4 bases, 7 bases remained unmatched. CDR3 length: 14 amino acids. In DNA, the CDR3 is TGTGCCAGCAGCAGCAGTTGGACAGGGTACGAGCAGTACTTC. Translating it yields CASSSSWTGYEQYF.